The subject of this entry is one T cell receptor beta chain. Its antigen is not identified. Using quantitative 5'-RACE with molecular barcodes, the authors made TCR beta libraries. TCRdb analysed the 5' RACE reads with MiXCR anew, one entry per CDR3 protein. The sample has about 130,000 distinct CDR3 sequences; roughly 13% are singletons. The entry originates in a study of CD8 T cells in ankylosing spondylitis. General study points: Before this, some motif variants had been reported in reactive arthritis synovial fluid and blood. Typical of ankylosing spondylitis blood, it appeared, was a TCR beta motif of eight highly homologous variants.

CDR1 and CDR2 (germline): ENHRY, SYGVKD. V lost 3 bases to trimming and J lost 4 bases; unmatched junction nucleotides: 5. This CDR3 has 14 amino acids. The chain is built from TRBV10-3 and TRBJ2-5, with TRBD2 matching over 7 bases. The sequencing sample was made of blood, either unsorted or a sorted T cell fraction (not recorded which). The TCR originated in a female donor with ankylosing spondylitis or in good health (not recorded which). The DNA for the CDR3 is TGTGCCATCAGTGAAGGACTAGTTGGAGAGACCCAGTACTTC. This gives the protein CAISEGLVGETQYF.